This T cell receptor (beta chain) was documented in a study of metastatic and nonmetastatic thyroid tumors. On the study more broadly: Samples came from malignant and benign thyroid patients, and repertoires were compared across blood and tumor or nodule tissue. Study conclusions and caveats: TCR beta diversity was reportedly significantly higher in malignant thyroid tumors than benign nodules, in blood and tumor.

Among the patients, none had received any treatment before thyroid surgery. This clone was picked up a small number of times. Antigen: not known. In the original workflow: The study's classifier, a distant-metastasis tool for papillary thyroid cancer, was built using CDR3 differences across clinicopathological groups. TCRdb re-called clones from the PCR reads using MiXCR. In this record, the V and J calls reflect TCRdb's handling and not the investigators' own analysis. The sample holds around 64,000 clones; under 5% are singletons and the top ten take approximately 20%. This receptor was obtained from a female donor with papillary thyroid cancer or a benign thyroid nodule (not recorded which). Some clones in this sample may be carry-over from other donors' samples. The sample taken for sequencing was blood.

CDR3 in amino acids: CASSSVDRGHISGIYEQYF. CDR3 nucleotides: TGTGCCAGCAGTTCGGTGGACAGGGGGCACATCTCGGGAATCTACGAGCAGTACTTC. The chain combines TRBV6-5 with TRBJ2-7, with TRBD1 matching over 11 bases. This CDR3 is built from 19 residues. Germline V gene lookup returns CDR1 MNHEY and CDR2 SVGAGI. Unmatched junction bases numbered 17, after V lost 4 bases and J lost 3 bases.